A single sample gave rise to the 6 T cell receptor beta chains below, sequenced in a study of blood T cell repertoires in COVID-19. Libraries were prepared by immunoSEQ multiplex PCR; TCRdb keeps only in-frame clonotypes and omits some of them. The table shows 150,000 or so clones, with 82% occurring only once. Sequencing used peripheral blood. Every receptor here comes from a woman older than 75 with acute or convalescent COVID-19.

The rearrangement links TRBV14 to TRBJ2-1, with 9 bases identical to TRBD2. With V trimmed by 0 bases and J by 10 bases, 13 bases remained unmatched. Germline V gives CDR1 SGHDN, CDR2 FVKESK. The CDR3 has 17 amino acids. CDR3 in DNA: TGTGCCAGCAGCCAAGATGCTCCCAGCGGGAGGATCTGGGAGCAGTTCTTC. It yields the protein CASSQDAPSGRIWEQFF.

This chain joins TRBV18 and TRBJ1-1; D is uncertain. CDR1 is KGHSH and CDR2 is LQKENI in the germline V gene. CDR3 length: 14 amino acids. Trimming stripped 3 bases from V and 3 bases from J, with 11 bases between. The CDR3 loop is CASSPTAVDTEAFF. The CDR3 nucleotides are TGTGCCAGCTCACCTACGGCGGTCGACACTGAAGCTTTCTTT.

The chain combines TRBV24-1 with TRBJ2-1; 9 bases align to TRBD2. CDR1 is KGHDR, CDR2 SFDVKD, per germline. V shed 4 bases, J shed 3 bases, and the junction held 6 bases outside the gene matches. The CDR3 has 16 amino acids. CDR3 DNA sequence: TGTGCCACCAGTGACCCGACTAGCGGAATCTACAATGAGCAGTTCTTC. Residues: CATSDPTSGIYNEQFF.

This clone showed up just once. The V gene is TRBV27, the J gene TRBJ1-1; D remains ambiguous. CDR1 and CDR2 from the germline V gene are MNHEY and SMNVEV (reference sequence). The CDR3 runs to 13 residues. V gave up 3 bases and J gave up 0 bases, with 5 bases separating them. The CDR3 loop is CASSLRMNTEAFF. The CDR3 DNA follows: TGTGCCAGCAGTTTGCGGATGAACACTGAAGCTTTCTTT.

The chain links TRBV4-3 to TRBJ1-3, with 8 bases matching TRBD1. CDR1 is LGHNA and CDR2 is YSLEER in the germline V gene. The CDR3 totals 14 residues. The V segment lost 0 bases and the J segment 7 bases; nucleotides outside the gene matches: 2. CDR3 sequence reads: CASSQDQGANTIYF. DNA of the CDR3: TGCGCCAGCAGCCAAGACCAGGGGGCGAACACCATATATTTT.

The chain combines TRBV11-2 with TRBJ2-7, with a possible D match to TRBD1 (7 bases). The CDR3 length is 15 residues. V gave up 5 bases and J gave up 5 bases, with 19 bases separating them. Germline CDR1 and CDR2: SGHAT and FQNNGV. CDR3 DNA: TGTGCCAGCAGCCTGGGCGGAGGGGGCATAGACGAGCAGTACTTC. This sequence encodes CASSLGGGGIDEQYF.